Listed here are 8 T cell receptor beta chains from one sample, sequenced in a study of shared clonotypes between healthy human individuals. Sequencing used immunoSEQ multiplex PCR; TCRdb keeps in-frame clones, though not all of them. The data contain millions of clones, around 90% of them singletons. Specimen: naive CD4+ T cells sorted from blood. As to subset: CD45RA+ positively selected. These receptors were obtained from a man aged 18 to 30 in good health.

The chain joins TRBV28 to TRBJ1-5; 10 positions agree with TRBD1. CDR3 length: 16 residues. Germline V gene data show CDR1 as MDHEN and CDR2 as SYDVKM. With 5 bases clipped from V and 2 bases from J, the junction kept 6 bases outside the gene matches. Here the CDR3 DNA reads TGTGCCAGCAGTGAACCGACAGGGGGCGGCAATCAGCCCCAGCATTTT. Protein: CASSEPTGGGNQPQHF.

The V gene is TRBV4-3, the J gene TRBJ2-5; 11 bases are shared with TRBD1. Germline loops: CDR1 LGHNA, CDR2 YSLEER. With 2 bases clipped from V and 4 bases from J, the junction kept 6 bases outside the gene matches. CDR3 length: 16 residues. Here the CDR3 DNA reads TGCGCCAGCAGCCAAAACACGGGACAGGGGGGAGAGACCCAGTACTTC. Residues: CASSQNTGQGGETQYF.

The chain is built from TRBV25-1 and TRBJ2-5; tentatively, D is TRBD1 or TRBD2 (5 bases each). The closer fit of TRBJ2-7 to the DNA end suggests the J call may be wrong. The CDR3 has 16 amino acids. CDR1 MGHDK and CDR2 SYGVNS come from the germline V gene. CDR3 DNA sequence: TGTGCCACCCTCGGGACCGCTCATGGGGATTCCTACGAGCAGTACTTC. Amino acid sequence: CATLGTAHGDSYEQYF.

The chain carries TRBV21-1 and TRBJ2-7; the table names TRBD1, a call not compared with the DNA. TRBV21-1 is a pseudogene. The CDR3 spans 14 residues. The chain's CDR3 is CASSIRTGGYEQYF. DNA of the CDR3: TGTGCCAGCAGCATCCGGACAGGCGGCTACGAGCAGTACTTC.

This clone occurred once. The chain carries TRBV6-1 and TRBJ2-5; a possible D gene is TRBD2 (7 bases). The CDR3 is made up of 14 amino acids. Per the germline V gene, CDR1 is MNHNS and CDR2 is SASEGT. With 3 bases removed from V and 4 bases from J, the gap between germline ends came to 12 bases. This chain's CDR3 is CASSEVGGRETQYF. CDR3 nucleotides: TGTGCCAGCAGTGAGGTCGGGGGGCGAGAGACCCAGTACTTC.

The rearrangement uses TRBV29-1 and TRBJ2-5, with TRBD2 identical over 7 bases. V lost 4 bases to trimming and J lost 5 bases; unmatched junction nucleotides: 7. The length of the CDR3 is 13 residues. Germline V lookup: CDR1 SQVTM, CDR2 ANQGSEA. CDR3 amino acids: CSVVRESGETQYF. For the CDR3, the DNA is TGCAGCGTTGTGCGGGAGTCTGGTGAGACCCAGTACTTC.

Comment on this clone: This could be a read error, since a much larger clone is one nucleotide away. Other DNA sequences in this specimen translate into the identical CDR3. The chain joins TRBV7-2 to TRBJ1-1; D remains ambiguous. Looked up from germline, CDR1 is SGHTA and CDR2 is FQGNSA. CDR3 length: 13 residues. V lost 1 base to trimming and J lost 4 bases, with 7 bases between them. CDR3 bases: TGTGCCAGCAGCTTAGACGGGAGCACTGAAGCTTTCTTT. Residues: CASSLDGSTEAFF.

The chain uses TRBV30 and TRBJ1-4, with a tentative D call TRBD1 (6 bases). Germline loops: CDR1 GTSNPN, CDR2 SVGIG (reference sequence). This CDR3 contains 16 residues. Trimming removed 1 base at V and 2 bases at J, with 14 bases between. In nucleotides, the CDR3 is TGTGCCTGGAGTGATACAGGGAGGGCGACTAATGAAAAACTGTTTTTT. This sequence encodes CAWSDTGRATNEKLFF.